These 20 T cell receptor beta chains originate from one sample sequenced in a study of tumor and adjacent non-tumor tissue in lung cancer. This sample's RNA came from whole unsorted tissue. The library came from three nested PCR rounds adapted from ARM-PCR protocols. A single record per CDR3 protein comes from TCRdb applying MiXCR to the multiplex PCR reads. Of 200,000 to 250,000 distinct CDR3 sequences listed, 70% to 75% were seen once; the top ten hold approximately 25%. The specimen was lung tumor tissue. The receptors were gathered from a man aged 60 to 69 with non-small cell lung cancer.

Notes on this clonotype: One end of the junction is discordant with germline, which a read error may explain. The rearrangement uses TRBV20-1 and TRBJ1-1; the match to TRBD1 covers 8 bases. The CDR3 consists of 15 residues. Looked up from germline, CDR1 is DFQATT and CDR2 is SNEGSKA (reference sequence). The CDR3 loop reads CSVRDRGRLNTEAFF. The CDR3 DNA sequence: TGCAGTGTTAGAGACAGGGGCAGGTTGAACACTGAAGCTTTCTTT.

Of note for this clonotype: One end of the junction varies from germline; a read error may be responsible. The gene calls are TRBV11-2 and TRBJ2-5, with a tentative D call TRBD2 (7 bases). The CDR3 sequence is 16 residues long. Germline loops: CDR1 SGHAT, CDR2 FQNNGV. DNA of the CDR3: TGTGCCAGCAGCTCCACAATGGGGGGGCCAAAGGAGACCCACAATTTC. As protein: CASSSTMGGPKETHNF. The variable domain in full, with the rest retrieved from reference TRBV11-2 and TRBJ2-5, is EAGVAQSPRYKIIEKRQSVAFWCNPISGHATLYWYQQILGQGPKLLIQFQNNGVVDDSQLPKDRFSAERLKGVDSTLKIQPAKLEDSAVYLCASSSTMGGPKETHNFGPGTRLLVL.

Worth noting for this clonotype: This could be a read error, since a much larger clone is one nucleotide away. The chain is built from TRBV24-1 and TRBJ2-7; D is perhaps TRBD2 (5 bases). CDR1 and CDR2 from the germline V gene are KGHDR and SFDVKD. The CDR3 has 14 amino acids. CDR3 sequence reads: CVTSGPPDFYEQYF. CDR3 DNA: TGTGTCACCAGTGGCCCTCCGGACTTCTACGAGCAGTACTTC.

A remark on this clonotype: The junction departs from the called germline gene at one end, perhaps through a read error. The CDR3: CSTRRSGHSNLAQHF. CDR3 DNA: TGCAGTACTAGGAGGTCCGGTCATAGCAATCTGGCCCAGCATTTT. The rearrangement joins TRBV20-1 to TRBJ1-5; D gene unclear. CDR3 length: 15 residues. Per the germline V gene, CDR1 is DFQATT and CDR2 is SNEGSKA (reference sequence).

In regard to this clonotype: A much larger clonotype is one base distant, so this may be a read error. The chain carries TRBV20-1 and TRBJ1-4; D perhaps matches TRBD1 (5 bases). This CDR3 has 18 residues. Germline V gene sequence: CDR1 DFQATT, CDR2 SNEGSKA (reference sequence). The ends were cut back, 4 bases at V and 0 bases at J, with 21 bases in the middle. Written as DNA, the CDR3 is TGCAGTGCTAACCAAGACAGCTTGCTCGTTGCAACTAATGAAAAACTGTTTTTT. This sequence encodes CSANQDSLLVATNEKLFF.

This clonotype was seen ten or more times. The rearrangement uses TRBV21-1 and TRBJ2-7; whether TRBD1, the table's D call, matches the DNA was not checked. TRBV21-1 is designated a pseudogene. There are 15 residues in the CDR3. The CDR3 loop reads CASSIRRTGIDEQYF. The CDR3 DNA reads TGTGCCAGCAGCATACGACGGACAGGGATCGACGAGCAGTACTTC.

This clonotype was detected many times. The genes are TRBV20-1 and TRBJ1-3, with D possibly being TRBD1 (5 bases). Germline V gene sequence: CDR1 DFQATT, CDR2 SNEGSKA (reference sequence). This CDR3 spans 13 amino acids. With 3 bases removed from V and 6 bases from J, the gap between germline ends came to 12 bases. The CDR3 here is CSASRDPLNTIYF. The DNA of the CDR3 is TGCAGTGCTAGCCGGGACCCTCTAAACACCATATATTTT.

About this clonotype itself: Mismatch with germline at one junction end may stem from a read error. The chain joins TRBV4-2 to TRBJ2-1; tentatively, D is TRBD2 (5 bases). The germline V gene has CDR1 LGHNA and CDR2 YNFKEQ. The CDR3 totals 17 residues. CDR3 bases: TGTGCCAGCAGCCAATGTCCTCAGCGGAAGACCTACAATGAGAAGTTCTTC. This translates into CASSQCPQRKTYNEKFF.

This chain uses TRBV11-2 with TRBJ2-2, with 13 bases matching TRBD2. CDR3 length: 18 residues. CDR1 is SGHAT and CDR2 is FQNNGV in the germline V gene. Germline trimming cut 3 bases from V and 6 bases from J; bases unmatched to any gene: 10. CDR3 bases: TGTGCCAGCAGCTTTTTCCCCGGGACTAGCGGGACCCCCGGGGAGCTGTTTTTT. Translated, it gives CASSFFPGTSGTPGELFF.

This chain connects TRBV7-2 to TRBJ1-5; TRBD1 aligns across 8 bases. After removal of 7 bases from V and 5 bases from J, the junction contained 4 bases not matched to a gene. The CDR3 is made up of 13 amino acids. CDR1 SGHTA and CDR2 FQGNSA come from the germline V gene. In DNA, the CDR3 is TGTGCCAGCAACCAGGGGGCCTATCAGCCCCAGCATTTT. It translates to CASNQGAYQPQHF.

As concerns this clonotype: A much larger clone differs from this one at a single base, so this may be a read error. This chain uses TRBV6-5 with TRBJ1-5; 11 bases line up with TRBD1. The V segment lost 7 bases and the J segment 7 bases; nucleotides outside the gene matches: 6. Germline values: CDR1 MNHEY, CDR2 SVGAGI. This CDR3 region has 14 residues. The DNA for the CDR3 is TGTGCCAGCATTCGGGACAGGGGGGGACAGCCCCAGCATTTT. Translation: CASIRDRGGQPQHF.

In this sample, this clonotype turned up a few times. A much larger clonotype is one base distant, so this may be a read error. V usage is TRBV20-1 and J usage is TRBJ2-7, with D maybe TRBD1 (5 bases). CDR1 and CDR2 from the germline V gene are DFQATT and SNEGSKA (reference sequence). The CDR3 is 12 amino acids. The CDR3 region is CSVRKQAYEQYF. The CDR3 DNA reads as TGCAGTGTTAGAAAACAGGCCTACGAGCAGTACTTC.

The gene calls are TRBV29-1 and TRBJ2-5, with a possible D match to TRBD2 (6 bases). The CDR3 consists of 12 residues. The V gene's germline CDR1 is SQVTM and CDR2 ANQGSEA. The V gene lost 7 bases and the J gene lost 5 bases, with 14 bases spanning the gap. Here the CDR3 reads CSALEGRETQYF. Written as DNA, the CDR3 is TGCAGCGCCTTGGAGGGACGGGAGACCCAGTACTTC.

As regards this clonotype: Being one base from a much bigger clone, this may be a read error. The V gene is TRBV20-1, the J gene TRBJ2-5; 8 bases align to TRBD1. J lost 4 bases, V lost 6 bases, and 4 bases had no gene match. CDR3 length: 12 amino acids. Per the germline V gene, CDR1 is DFQATT and CDR2 is SNEGSKA (reference sequence). The CDR3 loop reads CSAIGTGETQYF. The CDR3 DNA sequence: TGCAGTGCGATCGGGACAGGAGAGACCCAGTACTTC.

This clonotype was found many times. This chain uses TRBV6-1 with TRBJ2-7; 7 nucleotides match TRBD1. The length of the CDR3 is 14 residues. The junction had 6 bases not matched to a gene; V was cut back by 5 bases and J by 2 bases. The germline CDR1 and CDR2 sequences are MNHNS and SASEGT. DNA for the CDR3: TGTGCCAGCAGTCCGGGACAGACCACCTACGAGCAGTACTTC. Protein sequence: CASSPGQTTYEQYF.

This clonotype was seen once. At one end the junction does not follow the germline gene, possibly because of a read error. The chain's CDR3 is CGSSPQSRISYNEQFF. CDR3 in DNA: TGTGGCAGCAGCCCACAGTCTAGGATCTCCTACAATGAGCAGTTCTTC. V usage is TRBV11-2 and J usage is TRBJ2-1; unclear D gene. Germline V lookup: CDR1 SGHAT, CDR2 FQNNGV. There are 16 residues in the CDR3.

For this clonotype: One end of the junction fails to match germline, which may point to a read error. The rearrangement uses TRBV5-4 and TRBJ2-2; weak D call: TRBD1 (5 bases). The germline V gene encodes CDR1 SGHNT and CDR2 YYREEE (reference sequence). The CDR3 length is 16 residues. The DNA of the CDR3 is TGTACCAGCAGCCCCCTGGTAGGGGATAACACTGGGGAGCTGTTTTTT. It encodes CTSSPLVGDNTGELFF. The complete variable domain, with remaining parts taken from reference TRBV5-4 and TRBJ2-2, reads ETGVTQSPTHLIKTRGQQVTLRCSSQSGHNTVSWYQQALGQGPQFIFQYYREEENGRGNFPPRFSGLQFPNYSSELNVNALELDDSALYLCTSSPLVGDNTGELFFGEGSRLTVL.

The V and J genes are TRBV5-4 and TRBJ1-1; D is unresolved. CDR1 is SGHNT, CDR2 YYREEE, per germline (reference sequence). Trimming took 4 bases from V and 7 from J, leaving 8 bases between them. The CDR3 runs 11 residues. The CDR3 DNA is TGTGCCAGCAGCACTGGTTATGAAGCTTTCTTT. It yields the protein CASSTGYEAFF.

Comment on this clonotype: At one end the junction does not follow the germline gene, possibly because of a read error. The V call is TRBV29-1, the J call TRBJ2-2, with 8 positions matching TRBD2. The CDR3 is 15 amino acids. Germline CDR1 and CDR2: SQVTM and ANQGSEA. CDR3 protein: CSVTGSSGFTRELFF. Here the CDR3 DNA reads TGCAGCGTGACCGGGTCTAGCGGGTTCACCAGGGAGCTGTTTTTT.

To note about this clonotype: At one end, the junction sequence differs from germline, possibly due to a read error. The CDR3 nucleotides read TGTGCCAACAGCTCCCACGTTCGGACTAGCGGGAGGTCAAGTTCCTACAATGAGCAGTTCTTC. Protein sequence: CANSSHVRTSGRSSSYNEQFF. This chain links TRBV11-3 with TRBJ2-1, with 14 bases matching TRBD2. CDR3 length: 21 amino acids. Looked up from germline, CDR1 is SGHNT and CDR2 is YENEEA.